Below are 28 T cell receptor beta chains sequenced from a single sample in a study of blood T cell repertoires in COVID-19. Profiling relied on immunoSEQ multiplex PCR, and the TCRdb table lists in-frame clones only, not all of them. The sample has more than 250,000 clones; roughly four fifths are singletons. Material for sequencing was PBMCs or T cells enriched from blood (not recorded which). These receptors originate from a man aged 40-55 years who had been exposed to COVID-19.

V and J are TRBV9 and TRBJ2-1, with D possibly being TRBD2 (7 bases). Germline assignment: CDR1 SGDLS and CDR2 YYNGEE. V lost 4 bases and J 8 bases, leaving 16 bases between the germline ends. The CDR3 length is 14 residues. The CDR3 region has the DNA TGTGCCAGCAGCCGGTGGGGGAGGGGGGATGAGCAGTTCTTC. This codes for CASSRWGRGDEQFF.

The chain has TRBV19 and TRBJ1-6; D remains unclear. The length of the CDR3 is 15 residues. CDR1 is LNHDA and CDR2 is SQIVND in the germline V gene (reference sequence). Deletions cut 3 bases from V and 7 bases from J, with 13 bases between. CDR3 sequence (DNA): TGTGCCAGTAGTATTAGCCCCGGCAGCAATTCACCCCTCCACTTT. Its protein is CASSISPGSNSPLHF.

This clone is a singleton in its sample. The chain recombines TRBV27 with TRBJ2-7, with a possible D match to TRBD1 (5 bases). The CDR3 covers 15 residues. The ends were cut back, 5 bases at V and 0 bases at J, with 14 bases in the middle. Germline CDR1 MNHEY, CDR2 SMNVEV (reference sequence). The CDR3 loop is CASSLQGANSYEQYF. As DNA, the CDR3 is TGTGCCAGCAGTCTACAAGGGGCCAACTCCTACGAGCAGTACTTC.

In its sample, this clone was seen once. The V call is TRBV6-5, the J call TRBJ2-2, with D possibly TRBD1 on 5 matching bases. Trimming removed 7 bases at V and 6 bases at J, with 12 bases between. Germline loops: CDR1 MNHEY, CDR2 SVGAGI. This CDR3 contains 13 residues. In DNA form, the CDR3 reads TGTGCCAGCACTCAGGGTTGGTCCGGGGAGCTGTTTTTT. Its translation: CASTQGWSGELFF.

This rearrangement joins TRBV5-1 to TRBJ2-1; 7 bases fit TRBD2. V shed 4 bases, J shed 7 bases, and the junction held 5 bases outside the gene matches. Germline values: CDR1 SGHRS, CDR2 YFSETQ. The CDR3 is made up of 13 amino acids. This CDR3 is CASSIGLVNEQFF. CDR3 in DNA: TGCGCCAGCAGCATCGGACTAGTTAATGAGCAGTTCTTC.

This clone appeared a single time. V is TRBV14 and J is TRBJ1-2, with D perhaps matching TRBD1 (5 bases). Germline V gives CDR1 SGHDN, CDR2 FVKESK. V was trimmed by 4 bases and J by 6 bases, leaving 21 bases between them. The CDR3 consists of 16 residues. CDR3 residues: CASSPILTDTRDGYTF. The CDR3 DNA reads TGTGCCAGCAGCCCCATACTAACGGACACTCGGGATGGCTACACCTTC.

The chain carries TRBV6-6 and TRBJ2-7; D remains ambiguous. CDR3 length equals 16 residues. V lost 2 bases to trimming and J lost 0 bases, with 14 bases between them. The germline CDR1 and CDR2 sequences are MNHNY and SVGAGI (reference sequence). The CDR3 loop reads CASSYDPTRSSYEQYF. CDR3 DNA sequence: TGTGCCAGCAGTTACGATCCTACGAGAAGCTCCTACGAGCAGTACTTC.

The CDR3 is CASSWTVTNEKLFF. The DNA for the CDR3 is TGTGCCAGTAGCTGGACAGTAACTAATGAAAAACTGTTTTTT. V and J are TRBV19 and TRBJ1-4; the D gene is possibly TRBD1 (6 bases). The V end lost 6 bases, the J end lost 1 base, and 9 bases lay between the germline ends. Germline-derived CDR1 and CDR2 are LNHDA and SQIVND (reference sequence). The CDR3 is made up of 14 amino acids.

The table lists this clone with a count of one. The CDR3 here is CASSYFSGTSNSPLHF. CDR3 DNA: TGTGCCAGCAGTTACTTTTCAGGGACTTCGAATTCACCCCTCCACTTT. V is TRBV27 and J is TRBJ1-6, with D perhaps TRBD1 (5 bases). Germline V lookup: CDR1 MNHEY, CDR2 SMNVEV (reference sequence). With 4 bases removed from V and 7 bases from J, the gap between germline ends came to 17 bases. The CDR3 has 16 residues.

The chain links TRBV29-1 to TRBJ1-1; D ambiguous. Germline CDR1 is SQVTM and CDR2 is ANQGSEA. Trimming took 6 bases from V and 6 from J, leaving 29 bases between them. The CDR3 has 17 amino acids. CDR3 bases: TGCAGCGTCCCCTTGAGCGTAGGCTTTTGGGAGGAGGCTGAAGCTTTCTTT. Protein product: CSVPLSVGFWEEAEAFF.

Details on this clone: The sample carries other DNA sequences with the same CDR3. The chain combines TRBV6-1 with TRBJ1-5, with D tentatively TRBD1 (6 bases). In germline, CDR1 is MNHNS, CDR2 SASEGT. Trimming took 3 bases from V and 7 from J, leaving 16 bases between them. The CDR3 extends over 15 amino acids. The CDR3 DNA follows: TGTGCCAGCAGTGAGGCGGGGGCCCTCGGGCAGCCCCAGCATTTT. Translating gives CASSEAGALGQPQHF.

The chain employs TRBV5-1 and TRBJ2-3, with no clear D. The CDR3 runs 14 residues. The germline gives CDR1 SGHRS, CDR2 YFSETQ. Between the trimmed V and J ends, which lost 4 bases and 4 bases, there was a span of 13 bases. The CDR3 DNA reads as TGCGCCAGCAGCCCCGGCCTAGGCGCAGATACGCAGTATTTT. This encodes CASSPGLGADTQYF.

This clone has just one count. CDR3 DNA: TGTGCCAGCAGCCCGCGACCCCAACTAAACACCGGGGAGCTGTTTTTT. It encodes CASSPRPQLNTGELFF. This chain uses TRBV9 with TRBJ2-2; D remains unclear. The V end was cut by 4 bases, the J end by 2 bases, with 15 bases between. CDR1 and CDR2 from the germline V gene are SGDLS and YYNGEE. CDR3 length: 16 amino acids. Full variable domain (outside the CDR3, taken from reference TRBV9 and TRBJ2-2): DSGVTQTPKHLITATGQRVTLRCSPRSGDLSVYWYQQSLDQGLQFLIQYYNGEERAKGNILERFSAQQFPDLHSELNLSSLELGDSALYFCASSPRPQLNTGELFFGEGSRLTVL.

The chain recombines TRBV11-2 with TRBJ2-7, with D perhaps matching TRBD2 (8 bases). The CDR3 sequence is 18 residues long. Looked up from germline, CDR1 is SGHAT and CDR2 is FQNNGV. The V end was cut by 5 bases, the J end by 4 bases, with 27 bases between. The CDR3 DNA is TGTGCCAGCAGCGGAAGTGGGACAGAGGGGACTAGTGTGTACGAGCAGTACTTC. It encodes CASSGSGTEGTSVYEQYF.

The J gene is TRBJ2-7, the V gene TRBV7-2, with 13 bases matching TRBD2. The CDR3 length is 17 residues. V gave up 3 bases and J gave up 3 bases; unmatched junction bases: 8. Germline-derived CDR1 and CDR2 are SGHTA and FQGNSA. CDR3: CASSFHTSGRDHYEQYF. CDR3 in DNA: TGTGCCAGCAGCTTCCACACTAGCGGGAGGGATCACTACGAGCAGTACTTC.

The rearrangement joins TRBV2 to TRBJ2-1; 8 positions agree with TRBD2. Per the germline V gene, CDR1 is SNHLY and CDR2 is FYNNEI. Unmatched junction bases numbered 7, after V lost 10 bases and J lost 5 bases. The CDR3 loop spans 13 amino acids. As DNA, the CDR3 is TGTGCCACCAAGCGGGAGTTGGACAATGAGCAGTTCTTC. It encodes CATKRELDNEQFF.

This clone was detected only a few times. The chain recombines TRBV18 with TRBJ1-2; TRBD1 aligns across 8 bases. The CDR3 covers 14 residues. The J segment lost 6 bases and the V segment lost 6 bases, leaving 9 bases of the junction unmatched. Germline CDR1 KGHSH, CDR2 LQKENI. CDR3 sequence reads: CASSRGQGTDGYTF. The CDR3, as DNA: TGTGCCAGCTCCCGAGGACAGGGTACGGATGGCTACACCTTC.

The chain combines TRBV12-3 or TRBV12-4 with TRBJ1-2; TRBD1 aligns across 7 bases. V dropped 8 bases and J dropped 5; count of bases not matched to a gene: 2. This CDR3 comprises 11 residues. The CDR3 nucleotides read TGTGCCAGCGGGACAGCATATGGCTACACCTTC. Its protein is CASGTAYGYTF.

This clone was found once. CDR3 sequence (DNA): TGTGCCATCAGTACACCGGGACTCAACTCTGGAAACACCATATATTTT. Translated: CAISTPGLNSGNTIYF. The J gene is TRBJ1-3, the V gene TRBV10-3, with TRBD1 as a possible D gene (5 bases). Between the trimmed V and J ends, which lost 5 bases and 0 bases, there was a span of 14 bases. This CDR3 contains 16 residues. Germline assignment: CDR1 ENHRY and CDR2 SYGVKD.

The J gene is TRBJ2-7, the V gene TRBV19; weak D call: TRBD1 (5 bases). The CDR3 runs 14 residues. The ends were cut back, 5 bases at V and 3 bases at J, with 14 bases in the middle. CDR1 and CDR2 from the germline V gene are LNHDA and SQIVND (reference sequence). The CDR3 DNA follows: TGTGCCAGTAGTCCCGACCCGACAGTCTACGAGCAGTACTTC. The encoded protein is CASSPDPTVYEQYF.

The chain recombines TRBV6-5 with TRBJ2-7, with 10 bases matching TRBD1. Germline V gene data show CDR1 as MNHEY and CDR2 as SVGAGI. CDR3 length: 16 amino acids. Trimming took 0 bases from V and 4 from J; bases not matched to a gene: 6. The chain's CDR3 is CASSYSGGTGVYEQYF. Written as DNA, the CDR3 is TGTGCCAGCAGTTACTCTGGAGGGACAGGGGTATACGAGCAGTACTTC.

The table lists this clone with a few counts. V and J are TRBV29-1 and TRBJ1-1, with D perhaps TRBD1 (6 bases). CDR1 is SQVTM, CDR2 ANQGSEA, per germline. V lost 7 bases and J lost 3, with 15 bases in between. CDR3 length: 13 residues. Here the CDR3 reads CSGRQVIDTEAFF. In DNA form, the CDR3 reads TGCAGCGGCAGACAGGTAATAGACACTGAAGCTTTCTTT.

The chain links TRBV6-5 to TRBJ2-1; D might be TRBD2 (6 bases). The CDR3 is 15 residues long. Germline values: CDR1 MNHEY, CDR2 SVGAGI. V lost 6 bases to trimming and J lost 2 bases, with 14 bases between them. The CDR3, as DNA: TGTGCCAGCAGCCGTTTTAGCGGAGCCTACAATGAGCAGTTCTTC. Translation: CASSRFSGAYNEQFF.

A few counts support this clone. The DNA of the CDR3 is TGTGCCACCAGTGACCCCAGGGCTGGAGATACGCAGTATTTT. Protein sequence: CATSDPRAGDTQYF. The chain combines TRBV24-1 with TRBJ2-3, with D perhaps TRBD1 (5 bases). Germline lookup yields CDR1 KGHDR and CDR2 SFDVKD. Trimming stripped 4 bases from V and 5 bases from J, with 12 bases between. CDR3 length: 14 residues.

The gene calls are TRBV7-8 and TRBJ1-3, with D hard to call. This CDR3 spans 15 amino acids. Trimming shortened V by 2 bases and J by 0 bases, and 8 bases separated the two germline ends. Germline V gene data show CDR1 as SGHVS and CDR2 as FQNEAQ. DNA for the CDR3: TGTGCCAGCAGCTTAACTGTCGGCTCTGGAAACACCATATATTTT. Encoded protein: CASSLTVGSGNTIYF.

This chain connects TRBV7-9 to TRBJ2-1, with 9 bases identical to TRBD2. The CDR3 extends over 13 amino acids. V was pared by 8 bases and J by 5 bases, with 4 bases of the junction left unmatched. Germline V gene sequence: CDR1 SEHNR, CDR2 FQNEAQ (reference sequence). In DNA, the CDR3 is TGTGCCAGCCAGGGACTAGCCGACAATGAGCAGTTCTTC. It translates to CASQGLADNEQFF.

In this sample, this clone turned up a few times. The V and J genes are TRBV12-3 or TRBV12-4 and TRBJ2-7; tentatively, D is TRBD2 (5 bases). There are 11 residues in the CDR3. V lost 8 bases to trimming and J lost 4 bases, with 9 bases between them. DNA for the CDR3: TGTGCCAGCGGGCGGGTGTACGAGCAGTACTTC. Protein product: CASGRVYEQYF.

This clone was detected a few times. The chain joins TRBV5-4 to TRBJ2-2; D is undetermined. With 4 bases removed from V and 3 bases from J, the gap between germline ends came to 4 bases. The CDR3 covers 12 residues. The germline V gene encodes CDR1 SGHNT and CDR2 YYREEE (reference sequence). This CDR3 reads CASSGDTGELFF. As DNA, the CDR3 is TGTGCCAGCAGCGGAGACACCGGGGAGCTGTTTTTT.